This passage covers 21 T cell receptor beta chains from one sample sequenced in a study of identical twins. MiXCR, run by TCRdb on the 5' RACE reads, gives a single entry per CDR3 protein. Here the sample spans approximately 600,000 distinct CDR3 sequences, under 8.5% being singletons. These data were also filed under a second study, of yellow fever vaccine responses in identical twins.

Sequencing was carried out using PBMCs. The receptors originated from a woman under 30 in good health.

In its sample, this clonotype was seen a few times. The chain joins TRBV7-9 to TRBJ1-1; D may be TRBD1 (5 bases). V gave up 5 bases and J gave up 3 bases, with 7 bases separating them. CDR1 is SEHNR, CDR2 FQNEAQ, per germline (reference sequence). CDR3 length: 12 amino acids. The CDR3 nucleotides are TGTGCCAGCAGCCTGACAGACACTGAAGCTTTCTTT. It encodes CASSLTDTEAFF.

The chain joins TRBV5-1 to TRBJ2-1, with 7 bases fitting TRBD2. Germline V gene sequence: CDR1 SGHRS, CDR2 YFSETQ. V was clipped by 4 bases and J by 4 bases; unmatched bases: 11. The CDR3 sequence is 16 residues long. The DNA of the CDR3 is TGCGCCAGCAGCCCCGTAGCGGGCAACCAGTACAATGAGCAGTTCTTC. Amino acids: CASSPVAGNQYNEQFF.

The chain combines TRBV7-9 with TRBJ2-4; possibly TRBD1 for D (6 bases). Germline CDR1 reads SEHNR; CDR2 reads FQNEAQ (reference sequence). The CDR3 is 17 residues long. V shed 5 bases and J shed 0 bases, with 17 bases lying between them. CDR3 region: CASSEQGPGGAKNIQYF. In DNA, the CDR3 is TGTGCCAGCAGCGAACAGGGCCCCGGTGGAGCCAAAAACATTCAGTACTTC.

This clonotype has at least ten counts. This chain connects TRBV5-6 to TRBJ2-1; 12 nucleotides line up with TRBD2. This CDR3 is 14 amino acids long. The trim removed 0 bases at V and 8 bases at J, leaving 0 bases unmatched. Germline loops: CDR1 SGHDT, CDR2 YYEEEE. CDR3 region: CASSLGLAGDEQFF. CDR3 nucleotides: TGTGCCAGCAGCTTGGGACTAGCGGGAGATGAGCAGTTCTTC.

This clonotype appeared a few times. The chain joins TRBV27 to TRBJ2-3; D perhaps matches TRBD2 (6 bases). This CDR3 is 14 amino acids long. V dropped 4 bases and J dropped 1 base, with 9 bases sitting between them. Germline V lookup: CDR1 MNHEY, CDR2 SMNVEV (reference sequence). CDR3 sequence (DNA): TGTGCCAGCAGTTCTTGGAGGGGCACAGATACGCAGTATTTT. Encoded protein: CASSSWRGTDTQYF.

This chain connects TRBV7-2 to TRBJ2-3, with D perhaps matching TRBD2 (5 bases). Trimming took off 1 base at V and 3 bases at J, with 11 bases between the two ends. The CDR3 runs 15 residues. Germline CDR1 and CDR2: SGHTA and FQGNSA. Here the CDR3 reads CASSLGGYGTDTQYF. The CDR3 bases are TGTGCCAGCAGCTTAGGAGGGTACGGGACAGATACGCAGTATTTT.

The chain links TRBV12-3 or TRBV12-4 to TRBJ2-1, with 11 bases matching TRBD2. After removal of 7 bases from V and 6 bases from J, the junction contained 8 bases not matched to a gene. This CDR3 is built from 15 residues. This CDR3 reads CASTPGLAATNEQFF. The CDR3 nucleotides read TGTGCCAGCACCCCGGGACTAGCGGCCACCAATGAGCAGTTCTTC.

This clonotype was seen many times. The chain recombines TRBV18 with TRBJ2-2, with D uncertain. The germline V gene has CDR1 KGHSH and CDR2 LQKENI. The CDR3 loop spans 13 amino acids. V shed 3 bases and J shed 5 bases, with 7 bases lying between them. The chain's CDR3 is CASSPTPTGELFF. The CDR3 nucleotides are TGTGCCAGCTCACCCACGCCGACCGGGGAGCTGTTTTTT.

This clonotype was seen a few times. The rearrangement links TRBV7-9 to TRBJ2-7, with 7 bases aligning to TRBD1. Germline V gene data show CDR1 as SEHNR and CDR2 as FQNEAQ (reference sequence). The trim removed 5 bases at V and 9 bases at J, leaving 19 bases unmatched. This CDR3 contains 16 residues. The CDR3 reads CASSPYLGQANPMQYF. The CDR3 DNA reads as TGTGCCAGCAGCCCCTACCTCGGACAGGCTAATCCTATGCAGTACTTC.

This clonotype appeared many times. This chain uses TRBV5-1 with TRBJ2-1; 12 bases are shared with TRBD2. Germline CDR1 is SGHRS and CDR2 is YFSETQ. The J segment lost 8 bases and the V segment lost 4 bases, leaving 7 bases of the junction unmatched. The CDR3 spans 15 residues. CDR3 sequence (DNA): TGCGCCAGCAGCCCAAGGACTAGCGGGAAAGATGAGCAGTTCTTC. Translating gives CASSPRTSGKDEQFF. The variable domain in full, completed from reference TRBV5-1 and TRBJ2-1, reads KAGVTQTPRYLIKTRGQQVTLSCSPISGHRSVSWYQQTPGQGLQFLFEYFSETQRNKGNFPGRFSGRQFSNSRSEMNVSTLELGDSALYLCASSPRTSGKDEQFFGPGTRLTVL.

Many counts were recorded for this clonotype. The gene calls are TRBV4-1 and TRBJ2-3; 10 positions match TRBD2. This CDR3 region has 15 residues. J lost 5 bases, V lost 4 bases, and 6 bases had no gene match. The germline V gene encodes CDR1 MGHRA and CDR2 YSYEKL. This chain's CDR3 is CASSLPAGGVDTQYF. The CDR3 nucleotides read TGCGCCAGCAGCCTACCAGCGGGAGGGGTAGATACGCAGTATTTT.

J is TRBJ2-6 and V is TRBV4-1, with 8 bases aligning to TRBD1. V lost 1 base and J lost 2; bases outside the gene matches: 10. CDR1 and CDR2 (germline): MGHRA, YSYEKL. This CDR3 spans 19 amino acids. The CDR3 nucleotides are TGCGCCAGCAGCCAAGGGGGCAGGGGGCCTTCAACTGGGGCCAACGTCCTGACTTTC. Protein sequence: CASSQGGRGPSTGANVLTF.

This sequence joins TRBV2 and TRBJ2-7; D not certain. V was clipped by 5 bases and J by 3 bases, with 17 bases between them. The CDR3 contains 15 residues. Per the germline V gene, CDR1 is SNHLY and CDR2 is FYNNEI. The CDR3 DNA follows: TGTGCCAGCAGTCCACGGGTGGCAGATTACTACGAGCAGTACGTC. Translated: CASSPRVADYYEQYV.

At least ten counts were recorded for this clonotype. The chain couples TRBV7-9 to TRBJ2-3, with 10 bases that match TRBD2. The J segment lost 4 bases and the V segment lost 0 bases, leaving 4 bases of the junction unmatched. The CDR3 runs 16 residues. CDR1 is SEHNR, CDR2 FQNEAQ, per germline (reference sequence). CDR3 protein: CASSLAASGGPDTQYF. For the CDR3, the DNA is TGTGCCAGCAGCTTAGCTGCTAGCGGGGGCCCAGATACGCAGTATTTT.

This clonotype was picked up a small number of times. V gene TRBV19 combines with J gene TRBJ2-7, with TRBD2 matching 12 bases. The CDR3 has 15 amino acids. The trim removed 4 bases at V and 7 bases at J, leaving 8 bases unmatched. The germline V gene has CDR1 LNHDA and CDR2 SQIVND (reference sequence). CDR3 bases: TGTGCCAGTAGTAAACGACTAGCGGGAGTGACTGAGCAGTACTTC. This codes for CASSKRLAGVTEQYF.

This clonotype appeared a few times. The chain combines TRBV7-8 with TRBJ2-3, with D possibly being TRBD1 (6 bases). Germline V gene lookup returns CDR1 SGHVS and CDR2 FQNEAQ. V lost 5 bases and J 4 bases, leaving 25 bases between the germline ends. The CDR3 has 18 amino acids. CDR3 sequence reads: CASSATGTIPPPADTQYF. DNA for the CDR3: TGTGCCAGCAGCGCAACCGGGACAATTCCCCCTCCGGCAGATACGCAGTATTTT.

This clonotype was recorded at least ten times. The chain recombines TRBV7-9 with TRBJ1-5, with D hard to call. Per the germline V gene, CDR1 is SEHNR and CDR2 is FQNEAQ (reference sequence). CDR3 length: 13 amino acids. The V and J ends lost 5 bases and 5 bases respectively, with 10 bases between them. Here the CDR3 reads CASSVSVDQPQHF. The DNA of the CDR3 is TGTGCCAGCAGCGTCTCGGTAGATCAGCCCCAGCATTTT.

This clonotype appeared a few times. V usage is TRBV4-1 and J usage is TRBJ1-1; D gene ambiguous. The CDR3 length is 15 residues. Trimming took off 0 bases at V and 2 bases at J, with 10 bases between the two ends. Germline CDR1 is MGHRA and CDR2 is YSYEKL. This CDR3 is CASSQELHPNTEAFF. The DNA for the CDR3 is TGCGCCAGCAGCCAAGAACTACACCCTAACACTGAAGCTTTCTTT.

V gene TRBV14 combines with J gene TRBJ2-5; no definite D call. This CDR3 has 14 residues. Per germline, CDR1 SGHDN and CDR2 FVKESK. Trimming removed 0 bases from V and 5 bases from J, with 10 bases in between. The CDR3: CASSQEFWWETQYF. The CDR3 nucleotides read TGTGCCAGCAGCCAAGAGTTTTGGTGGGAGACCCAGTACTTC.

This clonotype was observed many times. The chain combines TRBV7-8 with TRBJ2-3; TRBD2 matches 12 bases. CDR1 is SGHVS and CDR2 is FQNEAQ in the germline V gene. V dropped 4 bases and J dropped 5; count of bases not matched to a gene: 10. CDR3 length: 17 residues. In DNA, the CDR3 is TGTGCCAGCAGCTCAATCCAACTAGCGGGAGGTTTAGATACGCAGTATTTT. It specifies CASSSIQLAGGLDTQYF.

Only a few counts were recorded for this clonotype. CDR3: CASSYSSTGNEKLFF. Here the CDR3 DNA reads TGTGCCAGCAGTTACTCGAGCACAGGAAATGAAAAACTGTTTTTT. V gene TRBV6-5 combines with J gene TRBJ1-4; D is perhaps TRBD1 (5 bases). The CDR3 is made up of 15 amino acids. Germline CDR1 reads MNHEY; CDR2 reads SVGAGI. Trimming removed 0 bases at V and 5 bases at J, with 10 bases between.